This T cell receptor (beta chain) originates from a study of cytomegalovirus exposure and HLA in healthy donors. Trimming pared 0 bases from V and 4 bases from J, leaving 9 bases between. CDR3 length equals 14 residues. Per the germline V gene, CDR1 is KGHSH and CDR2 is LQKENI. Here immunoSEQ multiplex PCR was the method, and the copy in TCRdb shows in-frame clones only, minus some. The sample carries about 190,000 clones, about 82% recorded once. An approximately 120-subject validation cohort, separate from the approximately 700-subject first cohort, supplied the donors. The TCR was taken from a woman in her late teens or twenties in good health and CMV-seronegative. Sequences were obtained from PBMCs. The chain recombines TRBV18 with TRBJ1-2, with D perhaps matching TRBD1 (5 bases). This CDR3 is CASSPPRTTYGYTF. Here the CDR3 DNA reads TGTGCCAGCTCACCACCCCGGACAACCTATGGCTACACCTTC.